This TCR beta chain appears in the sequencing data of a study of naive and memory T cell subsets. Study-wide findings and caveats: Clonotypes here are unpaired alpha or beta chain sequences. Over 90% of naive TCR sequences appeared only once after error correction, unlike memory subsets.

The beta constant-region primer was an equimolar mix of two oligonucleotides covering TRBC1 and TRBC2. TCRdb ran MiXCR on the UMI-ligation and nested PCR reads and lists one entry per CDR3 protein. Among roughly 98,000 distinct CDR3 sequences, 5.5% to 8.5% were seen once, and the ten largest hold around 1.5%. This CDR3 comprises 15 residues. Germline loops: CDR1 SNHLY, CDR2 FYNNEI. With 6 bases removed from V and 0 bases from J, the gap between germline ends came to 12 bases. The table lists this clonotype with a few counts. Its antigen remains unknown. The clonotype was recovered from a human donor in good health. Sequencing input: central memory CD4+ T cells from blood. This sequence joins TRBV2 and TRBJ1-5; D may be TRBD1 (5 bases). CDR3 nucleotide sequence: TGTGCCAGCAGGCAAAGGGGAGATAGCAATCAGCCCCAGCATTTT. Its translation: CASRQRGDSNQPQHF.